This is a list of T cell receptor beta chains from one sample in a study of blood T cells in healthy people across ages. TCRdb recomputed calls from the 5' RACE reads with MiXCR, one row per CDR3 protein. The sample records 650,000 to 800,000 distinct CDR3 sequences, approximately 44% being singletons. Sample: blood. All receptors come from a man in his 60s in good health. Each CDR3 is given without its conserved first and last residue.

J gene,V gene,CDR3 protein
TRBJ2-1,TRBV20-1,SARPARRGVSHNEQF
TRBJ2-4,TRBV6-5,ASSYSGNLGAKNIQY
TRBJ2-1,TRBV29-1,SVERNEQF
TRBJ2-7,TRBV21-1,ASSARRGSSPKSSYEQY
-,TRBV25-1,ASSEFRASETQY
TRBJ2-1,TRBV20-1,SARDAGLGYNEQF
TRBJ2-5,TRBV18,ASSPPGLRLQETQY
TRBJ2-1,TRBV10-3,ATAFRDSPSGLTDNEQF
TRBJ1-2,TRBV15,ATSSLSPGANYGYT
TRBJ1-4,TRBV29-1,SVGGYNEKLF
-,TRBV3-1,ASSPTLRETQY
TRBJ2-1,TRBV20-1,SARDLTQRLLYNEQF
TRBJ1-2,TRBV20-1,SARDLGGWGNYGYT
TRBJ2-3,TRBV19,ASSRTGNTDTQY
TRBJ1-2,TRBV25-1,ASSEEPLTYGYT
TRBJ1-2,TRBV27,ASSDRGLSANYGYT
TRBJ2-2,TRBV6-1,ASSGGQGARTGELF
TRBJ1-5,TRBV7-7,ASSLVEPTGREVDQPQH
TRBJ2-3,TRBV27,ASSPGTRYTQY
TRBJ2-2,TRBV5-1,ASRLVEGQNPNTGELF
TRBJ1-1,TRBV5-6,ASSTIGTGGGEAF
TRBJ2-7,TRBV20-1,SARRRTGHEQY
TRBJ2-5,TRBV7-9,ASSSSPGLRQETQY
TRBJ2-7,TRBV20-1,SARDLGHEQY
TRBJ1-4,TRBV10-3,ATQSKTTATNEKLF
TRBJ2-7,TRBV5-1,ASGLVGTGNYEQY
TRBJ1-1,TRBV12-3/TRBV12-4,ASIMGGASTEAF
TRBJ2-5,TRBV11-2,ASSLRLAGAQETQY
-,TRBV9,ASSLRLAGEETQY
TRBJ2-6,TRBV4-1,ASSRQGGNSGANVLT
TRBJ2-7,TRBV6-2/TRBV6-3,ASRRQGSSYEQY
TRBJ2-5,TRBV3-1,ASSLRDSLGTQY
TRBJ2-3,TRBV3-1,ASSQDLGGGEAIGQY
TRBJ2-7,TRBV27,ASIPVGRAASEQY
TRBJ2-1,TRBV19,ASSIYRGLYNEQF
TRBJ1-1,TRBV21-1,ASSKGPKQGEAF
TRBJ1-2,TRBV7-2,ASSARGAGGGYT
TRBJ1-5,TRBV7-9,ASSLGGGYSNQPQH
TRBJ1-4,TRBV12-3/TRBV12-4,ASSLFGGTNEKLF
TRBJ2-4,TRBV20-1,SAIPGQEVRRY
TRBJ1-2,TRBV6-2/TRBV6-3,ASRPNLGTGQSANYGYT
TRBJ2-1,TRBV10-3,ATVQGQVYNEQF
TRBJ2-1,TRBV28,ASGVAGRGDEQF
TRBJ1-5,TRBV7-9,ASSLSRGMVNQPQH
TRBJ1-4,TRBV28,ASDGGVTNEKLF
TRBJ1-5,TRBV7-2,ASSSGWETQH
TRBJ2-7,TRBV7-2,ASSEGPGEQY
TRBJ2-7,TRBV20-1,SAGQDSYEQY
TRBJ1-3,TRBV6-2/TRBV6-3,ASSYGQLGNTIY
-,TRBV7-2,AGSLDRGGGQETQY
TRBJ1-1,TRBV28,ASSLKAVGLMNTEAF
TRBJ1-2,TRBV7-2,ASSLRAPGRASYGYT
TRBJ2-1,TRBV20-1,SASGRAGNEQF
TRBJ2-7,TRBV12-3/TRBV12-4,ASSLRLGQEQY